This entry concerns a single T cell receptor (beta chain). In the source study's methods: Nucleated cell counts were estimated from reference gene primer amplification. Sequenced by immunoSEQ multiplex PCR; TCRdb stores in-frame clones only, minus some. Clone size and V and J calls were adopted from that table, with D and trimming inferred from the DNA. The table has approximately 260,000 clones, roughly 87% seen once. The source of the sample is a study of blood T cell repertoires in COVID-19. Study details: Sources were T cells, B-cell-depleted T cells, or PBMCs; the material itself was cDNA or gDNA.

Germline CDR1 SGHDT, CDR2 YYEEEE. Trimming removed 1 base at V and 4 bases at J, with 15 bases between. The CDR3 has 16 residues. The sequenced material came from peripheral blood. The receptor was derived from a man aged 55 to 70 who had recovered from COVID-19. The chain is built from TRBV5-6 and TRBJ1-3; TRBD1 might be the D (5 bases). CDR3 amino acids: CASSLSGGPRGNTIYF. CDR3 DNA: TGTGCCAGCAGCTTGTCGGGGGGTCCCAGAGGAAACACCATATATTTT. Together with reference TRBV5-6 and TRBJ1-3, the CDR3 gives the full variable domain: DAGVTQSPTHLIKTRGQQVTLRCSPKSGHDTVSWYQQALGQGPQFIFQYYEEEERQRGNFPDRFSGHQFPNYSSELNVNALLLGDSALYLCASSLSGGPRGNTIYFGEGSWLTVV.